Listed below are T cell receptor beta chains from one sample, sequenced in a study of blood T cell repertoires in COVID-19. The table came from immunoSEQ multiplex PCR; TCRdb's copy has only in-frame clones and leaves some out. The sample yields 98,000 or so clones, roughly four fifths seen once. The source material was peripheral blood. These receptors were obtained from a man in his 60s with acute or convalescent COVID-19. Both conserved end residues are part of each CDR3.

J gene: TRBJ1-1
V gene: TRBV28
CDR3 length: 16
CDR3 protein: CASSFEGVSENTEAFF

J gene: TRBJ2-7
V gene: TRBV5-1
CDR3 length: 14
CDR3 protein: CASSLSTATYEQYF

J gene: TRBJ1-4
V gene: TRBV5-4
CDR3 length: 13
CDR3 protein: CASSLGQDEKLFF

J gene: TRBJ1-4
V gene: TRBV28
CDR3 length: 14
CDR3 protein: CASRDPERVRELFF

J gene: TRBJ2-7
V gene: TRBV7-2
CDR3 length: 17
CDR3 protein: CASSSLGTSGTRGEQYF

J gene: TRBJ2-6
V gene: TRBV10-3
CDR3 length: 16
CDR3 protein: CAISESRGPGANVLTF

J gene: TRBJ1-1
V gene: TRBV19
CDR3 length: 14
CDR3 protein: CASSTRQGISEAFF

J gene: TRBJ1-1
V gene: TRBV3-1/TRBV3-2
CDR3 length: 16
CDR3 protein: CASSRSSGTHNAEAFF

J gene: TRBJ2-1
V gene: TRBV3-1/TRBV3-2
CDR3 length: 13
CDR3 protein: CASSQWRWNEQFF

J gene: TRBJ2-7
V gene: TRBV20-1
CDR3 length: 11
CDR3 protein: CSARDRGEQYF

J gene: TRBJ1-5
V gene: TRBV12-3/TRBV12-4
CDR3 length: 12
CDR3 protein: CASSLGGQPQHF

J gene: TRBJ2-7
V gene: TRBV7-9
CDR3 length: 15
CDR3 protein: CASSLALQGKNEQYF

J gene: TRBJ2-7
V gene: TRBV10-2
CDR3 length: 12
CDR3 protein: CASRPGQYEQYF

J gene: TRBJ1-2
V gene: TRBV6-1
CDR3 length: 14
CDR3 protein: CASSEGWQLDGYTF

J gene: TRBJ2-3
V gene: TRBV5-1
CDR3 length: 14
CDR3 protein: CASSFRTNTDTQYF

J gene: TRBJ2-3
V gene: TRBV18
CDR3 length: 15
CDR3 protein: CASSPPMGQTDTQYF

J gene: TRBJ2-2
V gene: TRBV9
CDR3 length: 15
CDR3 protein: CASSVEQPTTGELFF

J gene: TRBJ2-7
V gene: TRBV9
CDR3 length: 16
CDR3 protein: CASSPTGSGSSSEQYF

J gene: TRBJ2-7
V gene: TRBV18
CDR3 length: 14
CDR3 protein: CASSSHRVGDEQYF

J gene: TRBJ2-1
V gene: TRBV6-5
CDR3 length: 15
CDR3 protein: CASSYVDSSYNEQFF

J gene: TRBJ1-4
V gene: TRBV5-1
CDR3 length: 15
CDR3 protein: CASSRHRDLGEKLFF

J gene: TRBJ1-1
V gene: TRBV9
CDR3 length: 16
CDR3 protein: CASSVGPQGWYTEAFF

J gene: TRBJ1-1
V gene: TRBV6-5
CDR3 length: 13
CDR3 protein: CASRQTGATEAFF

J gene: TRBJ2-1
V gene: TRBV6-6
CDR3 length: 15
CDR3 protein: CASSYSGGRAVEQFF

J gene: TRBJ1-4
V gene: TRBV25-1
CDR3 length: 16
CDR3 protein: CATGTGVLTTNEKLFF

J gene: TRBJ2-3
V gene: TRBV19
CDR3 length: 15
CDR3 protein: CASSIIGGAIDTQYF

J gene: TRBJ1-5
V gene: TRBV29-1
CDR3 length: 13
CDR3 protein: CSVVVGTNQPQHF

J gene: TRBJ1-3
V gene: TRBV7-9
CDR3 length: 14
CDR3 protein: CASSLSQGVNTIYF

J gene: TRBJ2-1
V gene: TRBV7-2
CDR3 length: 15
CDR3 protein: CASSLAGTSGNEQFF

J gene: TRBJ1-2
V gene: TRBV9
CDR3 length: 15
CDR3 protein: CASSVAWGQGGGYTF

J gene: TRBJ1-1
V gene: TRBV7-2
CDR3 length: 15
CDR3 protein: CASSPHRIPNTEAFF

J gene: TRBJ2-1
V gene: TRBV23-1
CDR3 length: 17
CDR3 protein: CASSQSSVGTGGQGQFF

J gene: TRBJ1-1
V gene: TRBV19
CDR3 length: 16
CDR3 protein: CASSRGQGPANTEAFF

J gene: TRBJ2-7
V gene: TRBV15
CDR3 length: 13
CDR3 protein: CASGTGNTYEQYF

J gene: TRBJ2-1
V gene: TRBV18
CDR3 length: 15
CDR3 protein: CASSPRIGENNEQFF

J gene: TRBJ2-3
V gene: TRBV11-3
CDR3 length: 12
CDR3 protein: CASSQSTDTQYF

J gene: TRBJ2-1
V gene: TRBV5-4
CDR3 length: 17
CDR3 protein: CASSLERQGSSYNEQFF

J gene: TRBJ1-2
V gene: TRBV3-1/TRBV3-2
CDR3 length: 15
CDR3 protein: CASSQGRGGTRPRTF

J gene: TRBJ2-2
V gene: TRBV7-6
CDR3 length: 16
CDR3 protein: CASSPRTSGNAGELFF

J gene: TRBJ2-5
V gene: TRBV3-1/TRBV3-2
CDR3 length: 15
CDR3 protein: CASSQEGEVRETQYF

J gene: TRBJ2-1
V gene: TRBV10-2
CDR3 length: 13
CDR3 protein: CASLTGLTVEQFF

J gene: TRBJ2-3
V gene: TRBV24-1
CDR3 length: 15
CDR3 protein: CATSPGQGSTDTQYF

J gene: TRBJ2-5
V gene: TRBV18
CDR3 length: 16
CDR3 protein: CASSPSAGVWQETQYF

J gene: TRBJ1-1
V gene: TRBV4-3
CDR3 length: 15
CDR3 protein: CASSQDQGHNTEAFF

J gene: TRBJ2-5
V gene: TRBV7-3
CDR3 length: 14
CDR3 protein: CASSRGLGDGGQYF

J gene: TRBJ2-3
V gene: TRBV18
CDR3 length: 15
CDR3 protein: CASSPQQGGTDTQYF

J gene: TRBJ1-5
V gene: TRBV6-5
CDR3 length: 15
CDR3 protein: CASSTHQGVGQPQHF

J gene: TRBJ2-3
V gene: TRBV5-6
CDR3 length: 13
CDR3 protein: CASSSGTGNPQYF

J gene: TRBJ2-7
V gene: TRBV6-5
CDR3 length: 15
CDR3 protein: CASTSPGTKKGEQYF

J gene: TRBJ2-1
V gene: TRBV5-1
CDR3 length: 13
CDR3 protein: CASSSSGGDEQFF

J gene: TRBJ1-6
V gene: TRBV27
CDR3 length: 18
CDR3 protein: CASSPTNPRQGGISPLHF

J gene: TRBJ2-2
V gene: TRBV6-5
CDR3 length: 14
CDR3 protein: CASSWPRGTGELFF

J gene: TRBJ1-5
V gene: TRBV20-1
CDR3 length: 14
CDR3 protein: CSASQDRGYQPQHF

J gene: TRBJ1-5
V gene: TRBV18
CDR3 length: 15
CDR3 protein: CASSLQGYSNQPQHF

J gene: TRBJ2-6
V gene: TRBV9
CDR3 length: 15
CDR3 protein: CASTTVSSGANVLTF